Each of the 2 T cell receptor beta chains below was sequenced from the same sample in a study of shared clonotypes between healthy human individuals (dated by TCRdb to 2020 to 2021). CD8 naive samples were CD45RO-negative cells positively selected for CCR7, giving a CD45RA+CCR7+ population that excluded TemRA cells. Receptor amplification or capture employed the immunoSEQ multiplex PCR assay. The clones in this table, taken by TCRdb from immuneACCESS, are in-frame only. Not every clone is retained; where verified, under half of the shortfall comes from an unresolved V gene, and the cause of the rest is unknown. The sample profile shows about 2.1 million clones; around 93% of them were found once. About 1.6% of the sample is held by the ten biggest clonotypes. The source material was naive CD8+ T cells from PBMCs. In the paper's terms, the cell subset or site label means: CD45RA+CCR7+. Receptors were obtained from a man in his late teens or twenties in good health. Some clones in this sample may be carry-over from other donors' samples.

The chain couples TRBV30 to TRBJ2-1; 8 nucleotides line up with TRBD1. CDR1 and CDR2 (germline): GTSNPN, SVGIG (reference sequence). Trimming took 6 bases from V and 7 from J; bases not matched to a gene: 8. The CDR3 sequence is 13 residues long. The DNA of the CDR3 is TGTGCCTGCTTCAGGGGGCTGTATAATGAGCAGTTCTTC. The encoded protein is CACFRGLYNEQFF.

The rearrangement joins TRBV4-1 to TRBJ2-3; D gene unclear. The germline CDR1 and CDR2 sequences are MGHRA and YSYEKL. The CDR3 has 13 residues. The V gene lost 1 base and the J gene lost 7 bases, with 9 bases spanning the gap. CDR3 bases: TGCGCCAGCAGCCAAGGAATTACGTATACGCAGTATTTT. Amino acids: CASSQGITYTQYF.